The rows below give T cell receptor beta chains drawn from one sample of a study of Ad26.COV2.S vaccination and SARS-CoV-2 variants. The data were produced by immunoSEQ multiplex PCR, yet TCRdb's version contains in-frame clones alone and is incomplete. The data show roughly 700,000 clones, roughly 90% seen once. This sample comprised peripheral blood, obtained in a trial of Ad26.COV2.S vaccine versus placebo. These receptors all come from a person between 18 and 59 years old who received the Ad26.COV2.S COVID-19 vaccine or a placebo. The conserved cysteine and the conserved F or W are not part of the CDR3 here. Fields, in order: V gene, J gene, CDR3 protein.

TRBV6-5,TRBJ2-5,ASSYSGQGEETQY
TRBV7-2,TRBJ2-3,ASGALGTDTQY
TRBV19,TRBJ1-4,ASSVRQTTNEKLF
TRBV7-9,TRBJ2-6,ASSLSEGSPGANVLT
TRBV5-1,TRBJ2-3,ASSLGISMGADTQY
TRBV27,TRBJ2-3,ASRFSGADTQY
TRBV7-9,TRBJ1-1,ASSLVGRDEAF
TRBV14,TRBJ1-3,ASSQVGSGNTIY
TRBV30,TRBJ2-3,AWTLGRGVSTDTQY
TRBV5-1,TRBJ2-1,ASSLVAQAINEQF
TRBV6-2/TRBV6-3,TRBJ1-2,ASSYRQVYYGYT
TRBV24-1,TRBJ1-2,ATSDPGTGGDYGYT
TRBV10-2,TRBJ2-7,ASSEAGTSYEQY
TRBV3-1/TRBV3-2,TRBJ2-5,ASSPLGLAGGETQY
TRBV3-1/TRBV3-2,TRBJ1-1,ASSPRRTAVTEAF
TRBV3-1/TRBV3-2,TRBJ1-3,ASSQVLANSGNTIY
TRBV2,TRBJ1-5,ASSEGRREEH
TRBV2,TRBJ2-7,ASNGAYSYEQY
TRBV2,TRBJ1-4,ASSDPDRTAYGDEKLF
TRBV3-1/TRBV3-2,TRBJ2-7,ASSQEGYYEQY
TRBV5-1,TRBJ1-4,ASSIQGRVGEKLF
TRBV7-3,TRBJ2-3,ASSLQGASTDTQY
TRBV18,TRBJ2-1,ASSPTSGGSYNEQF
TRBV15,TRBJ1-4,ATSRGGAGGENEKLF
TRBV12-3/TRBV12-4,TRBJ2-7,ASSFHLLAEQY
TRBV29-1,TRBJ2-7,SVRLAYEQY
TRBV12-3/TRBV12-4,TRBJ2-5,ASSPWETQY
TRBV10-3,TRBJ2-5,ATLYQETQY
TRBV12-3/TRBV12-4,TRBJ2-7,ASSFGRGQEQY
TRBV7-9,TRBJ1-1,ASSFNEMNTEAF
TRBV23-1,TRBJ2-7,ASSQSRPYCLGLAGRHVFYEQY
TRBV19,TRBJ2-3,ASSIETSGGHSRTDTQY
TRBV4-3,TRBJ1-2,ASSQDTADYGYT
TRBV27,TRBJ2-2,ASANRDRVGTGELF
TRBV12-3/TRBV12-4,TRBJ1-2,ASSQQLRYGYT
TRBV2,TRBJ1-5,ASSAGNFNQPQH
TRBV18,TRBJ2-5,ASSPQGKRETQY
TRBV5-1,TRBJ2-3,ASSLQTLLVGDTQY
TRBV29-1,TRBJ2-5,SVEVGGKETQY
TRBV2,TRBJ2-5,ASSEVQGPGETQY
TRBV2,TRBJ1-1,ASRRALASTEAF
TRBV2,TRBJ1-1,ASPDRNTEAF
TRBV6-5,TRBJ1-2,ASTPGGRNYGYT
TRBV6-5,TRBJ1-5,ASSSQGAQPQH
TRBV27,TRBJ2-2,ASTSRQVFTGELF
TRBV4-3,TRBJ1-1,ASSQDGDVRRLRAEAF
TRBV27,TRBJ2-1,ASSFSYRGSSYNEQF
TRBV2,TRBJ1-2,ASSLDGLLGYT
TRBV19,TRBJ2-2,ASRRIVTGLAGGTGELF
TRBV5-6,TRBJ2-1,ASSKDSFSYNEQF
TRBV10-2,TRBJ2-7,ASSDNRGGPRYEQY
TRBV10-2,TRBJ2-1,ASSTPGTSNNEQF
TRBV3-1/TRBV3-2,TRBJ2-2,ASSRDRGQSTNTGELF
TRBV6-6,TRBJ2-7,AGGGQSSYEQY
TRBV25-1,TRBJ2-1,ASRLDSYNEQF
TRBV2,TRBJ1-4,ASRLHRGKLF
TRBV15,TRBJ1-4,ATSRASTNEKLF
TRBV5-1,TRBJ2-7,ASSETGIGEQY
TRBV27,TRBJ2-2,ASSLHRTGLGTGELF
TRBV4-3,TRBJ2-7,ASSQERAGASYEQY